This T cell receptor (beta chain) derives from a study of human versus mouse CDR3 diversity and MHC coevolution. In germline, CDR1 is MDHEN, CDR2 SYDVKM. The CDR3 length is 14 residues. V was pared by 3 bases and J by 6 bases, with 12 bases between. This table comes from immunoSEQ multiplex PCR, and its TCRdb copy is limited to in-frame clones, with some not included. This table has roughly 80,000 clones, approximately 92% appearing once. The V call is TRBV28, the J call TRBJ1-5; maybe TRBD1 (5 bases). The TCR originated in a person aged 30 to 70 in good health. The sequencing sample was made of naive CD4+ T cells from blood. Sample subset: CD45RO-negative CD62L-positive naive CD4 T cells. CDR3 region: CASSFGQGGQPQHF. As DNA, the CDR3 is TGTGCCAGCAGTTTCGGGCAGGGTGGTCAGCCCCAGCATTTT.